These 4 T cell receptor beta chains were all obtained from the same sample, sequenced in a study of shared clonotypes between healthy human individuals. Assay: immunoSEQ multiplex PCR; the TCRdb copy retains only in-frame clones and omits some. This sample carries around 990,000 clones, about 72% of them seen once, and the ten largest clones take approximately 0.95%. Material: memory CD4+ T cells from PBMCs. Subset indicated: CD45RA-negative fraction. These receptors were obtained from a man aged 18 to 30 in good health. Some clones in this sample may be carry-over from other donors' samples.

This sequence joins TRBV15 and TRBJ2-1; D may be TRBD2 (5 bases). Looked up from germline, CDR1 is LNHNV and CDR2 is YYDKDF (reference sequence). This CDR3 region has 16 residues. The V and J ends lost 1 base and 1 base respectively, with 11 bases between them. The CDR3 spells CATSRGEAESYNEQFF. CDR3 bases: TGTGCCACCAGCAGAGGGGAAGCGGAATCCTACAATGAGCAGTTCTTC.

This clone occurred many times. This CDR3 is also generated by other DNA sequences in the sample. The chain has TRBV28 and TRBJ1-2; D not certain. Germline CDR1 MDHEN, CDR2 SYDVKM. The V end lost 3 bases, the J end lost 4 bases, and 9 bases lay between the germline ends. The CDR3 has 13 residues. Here the CDR3 DNA reads TGTGCCAGCAGTTTGGGCCGAGCCTATGGCTACACCTTC. Translated: CASSLGRAYGYTF.

The rearrangement uses TRBV7-2 and TRBJ1-1, with D unresolved. Trimming took 1 base from V and 6 from J, leaving 3 bases between them. Per germline, CDR1 SGHTA and CDR2 FQGNSA. The length of the CDR3 is 11 residues. CDR3 DNA sequence: TGTGCCAGCAGCTTAGTCTCTGAAGCTTTCTTT. It yields the protein CASSLVSEAFF.

The rearrangement uses TRBV7-9 and TRBJ1-4, with D possibly TRBD1 on 6 matching bases. CDR3 length: 14 amino acids. The V gene's germline CDR1 is SEHNR and CDR2 FQNEAQ (reference sequence). Trimming left V 4 bases short and J 0 bases short, with 6 bases between. CDR3 residues: CASSWTATNEKLFF. Written as DNA, the CDR3 is TGTGCCAGCAGCTGGACAGCAACTAATGAAAAACTGTTTTTT.